This entry concerns a single T cell receptor (beta chain). Under the authors' procedure: Amplification from reference gene primers served as the basis for estimated nucleated cell counts. TCRdb's copy holds only in-frame clones and misses some; the assay was immunoSEQ multiplex PCR. That table supplies the V and J calls and clone size; D and trimming were determined from the DNA. The data contain 120,000 or so clones, 88% of them singletons. The source of the sample is a study of blood T cell repertoires in COVID-19. The wider study: Some COVID-19 samples were acute and others convalescent; all came from the United States, Italy and Spain. PBMCs, B-cell-depleted T cells, or T cells were the source of the cDNA or gDNA that made up the material.

CDR1 is MDHEN, CDR2 SYDVKM, per germline. The CDR3 sequence is 16 residues long. V lost 3 bases and J lost 0; bases outside the gene matches: 4. The sequenced sample consisted of peripheral blood. This chain connects TRBV28 to TRBJ2-7, with 11 bases that match TRBD2. This receptor was obtained from a woman aged 45-65 years with active or convalescent COVID-19. The CDR3 nucleotides read TGTGCCAGCAGTTTCCCCGGGACTAGCGGCTCCTACGAGCAGTACTTC. Its protein product is CASSFPGTSGSYEQYF.